Following are 27 T cell receptor beta chains from one sample sequenced in a study of blood T cell repertoires in COVID-19. Clones were read by immunoSEQ multiplex PCR, and TCRdb kept only the in-frame ones, dropping some. The repertoire holds 150,000 or so clones, with roughly 83% as singletons. Sequencing used peripheral blood. All receptors derive from a man in his late teens or twenties with active or convalescent COVID-19.

The gene calls are TRBV5-6 and TRBJ2-7; perhaps TRBD2 as D (6 bases). This CDR3 contains 14 residues. Per the germline V gene, CDR1 is SGHDT and CDR2 is YYEEEE. Trimming pared 2 bases from V and 0 bases from J, leaving 9 bases between. This CDR3 reads CASSFGGSSYEQYF. DNA for the CDR3: TGTGCCAGCAGCTTTGGGGGGTCCTCCTACGAGCAGTACTTC.

This chain uses TRBV5-1 with TRBJ2-7, with D perhaps TRBD2 (5 bases). V was trimmed by 4 bases and J by 3 bases, leaving 14 bases between them. The germline V gene encodes CDR1 SGHRS and CDR2 YFSETQ. The CDR3 contains 14 residues. The CDR3 spells CASSPSTRGYEQYF. The DNA for the CDR3 is TGCGCCAGCAGCCCCTCGACCCGGGGCTACGAGCAGTACTTC.

The chain is built from TRBV30 and TRBJ1-4; no definite D call. Germline V gene lookup returns CDR1 GTSNPN and CDR2 SVGIG (reference sequence). Trimming stripped 4 bases from V and 8 bases from J, with 14 bases between. This CDR3 contains 13 residues. CDR3 amino acids: CAWTRVLGEKLFF. The CDR3 DNA reads as TGTGCCTGGACCCGGGTTCTTGGGGAAAAACTGTTTTTT.

This chain connects TRBV28 to TRBJ2-1; D possibly corresponds to TRBD2 (5 bases). Germline V lookup: CDR1 MDHEN, CDR2 SYDVKM. Trimming took 7 bases from V and 6 from J, leaving 22 bases between them. This CDR3 is built from 16 residues. The CDR3 reads CASTPSLTDWGNEQFF. CDR3 nucleotide sequence: TGTGCCAGCACCCCGTCCCTTACGGACTGGGGCAATGAGCAGTTCTTC.

The chain combines TRBV5-1 with TRBJ2-1; 12 nucleotides align to TRBD2. Germline V lookup: CDR1 SGHRS, CDR2 YFSETQ. J was trimmed by 5 bases and V by 4 bases; bases with no gene match: 4. The CDR3 is 15 residues long. Here the CDR3 reads CASSRRTSGDNEQFF. The CDR3 bases are TGCGCCAGCAGCCGAAGGACTAGCGGGGACAATGAGCAGTTCTTC.

This clone was detected only once. The gene calls are TRBV2 and TRBJ1-4; D call uncertain. V gave up 6 bases and J gave up 0 bases, with 11 bases separating them. This CDR3 has 15 residues. The germline V gene encodes CDR1 SNHLY and CDR2 FYNNEI. The CDR3 sequence: CASRPYPSTNEKLFF. CDR3 DNA sequence: TGTGCCAGCAGACCCTATCCCTCAACTAATGAAAAACTGTTTTTT. Combining the CDR3 with reference TRBV2 and TRBJ1-4 gives the whole variable domain EPEVTQTPSHQVTQMGQEVILRCVPISNHLYFYWYRQILGQKVEFLVSFYNNEISEKSEIFDDQFSVERPDGSNFTLKIRSTKLEDSAMYFCASRPYPSTNEKLFFGSGTQLSVL.

J is TRBJ1-1 and V is TRBV12-3 or TRBV12-4, with D unresolved. Trimming removed 4 bases at V and 8 bases at J, with 11 bases between. This CDR3 contains 12 residues. The CDR3 nucleotides are TGTGCCAGCAGTTCCCGCCGGTCGGAAGCTTTCTTT. Amino acids: CASSSRRSEAFF.

This clone has just one count. The V call is TRBV2, the J call TRBJ2-3; tentative D call: TRBD2 (5 bases). The CDR3 totals 11 residues. The V gene's germline CDR1 is SNHLY and CDR2 FYNNEI. V dropped 11 bases and J dropped 6 bases, with 12 bases sitting between them. CDR3 sequence (DNA): TGTGCCTCCCGTATAGCGGATACGCAGTATTTT. Its protein product is CASRIADTQYF.

The V call is TRBV7-8, the J call TRBJ1-4; TRBD1 agrees at 8 bases. The ends lost 6 bases at V and 5 bases at J; junction bases unmatched: 8. There are 15 residues in the CDR3. Germline loops: CDR1 SGHVS, CDR2 FQNEAQ. CDR3 bases: TGTGCCAGCAGTCAAGCAGGGGGCGAAAATGAAAAACTGTTTTTT. Translated, it gives CASSQAGGENEKLFF.

V and J are TRBV6-1 and TRBJ1-1; D not resolved. The length of the CDR3 is 13 residues. Germline CDR1 is MNHNS and CDR2 is SASEGT. Trimming pared 3 bases from V and 1 base from J, leaving 6 bases between. The CDR3 coding sequence is TGTGCCAGCAGTGATCGAGAGAACACTGAAGCTTTCTTT. Its protein is CASSDRENTEAFF.

The chain joins TRBV28 to TRBJ1-4; 10 nucleotides match TRBD1. V lost 4 bases, J lost 2 bases, and 7 bases stayed unmatched. The length of the CDR3 is 17 residues. Per germline, CDR1 MDHEN and CDR2 SYDVKM. CDR3 sequence (DNA): TGTGCCAGCAGTTCCCCGGGACAGGGGCGTACTAATGAAAAACTGTTTTTT. Its translation is CASSSPGQGRTNEKLFF.

A few counts support this clone. The chain uses TRBV19 and TRBJ1-3, with unresolved D. V was trimmed by 5 bases and J by 0 bases, leaving 11 bases between them. Germline CDR1 is LNHDA and CDR2 is SQIVND (reference sequence). This CDR3 comprises 15 residues. CDR3 DNA sequence: TGTGCCAGTAGTCTACTAATGAGCTCTGGAAACACCATATATTTT. Its protein product is CASSLLMSSGNTIYF.

The rearrangement links TRBV7-9 to TRBJ1-6; unclear D gene. This CDR3 is 13 amino acids long. Deletions cut 1 base from V and 6 bases from J, with 4 bases between. Germline V gene sequence: CDR1 SEHNR, CDR2 FQNEAQ (reference sequence). CDR3 region: CASSLDLNSPLHF. CDR3 nucleotide sequence: TGTGCCAGCAGCTTAGATCTTAATTCACCCCTCCACTTT.

The V call is TRBV5-6, the J call TRBJ1-6, with TRBD1 matching 11 bases. The CDR3 consists of 14 residues. Germline V lookup: CDR1 SGHDT, CDR2 YYEEEE. Trimming removed 4 bases from V and 7 bases from J; junction bases left unmatched: 1. The CDR3: CASSRDRGNSPLHF. In DNA form, the CDR3 reads TGTGCCAGCAGCAGGGACAGGGGGAATTCACCCCTCCACTTT.

The chain uses TRBV5-1 and TRBJ1-4, with D unclear. Trimming took off 2 bases at V and 0 bases at J, with 2 bases between the two ends. Per germline, CDR1 SGHRS and CDR2 YFSETQ. The CDR3 runs to 13 residues. CDR3 sequence (DNA): TGCGCCAGCAGCTTCTCAACTAATGAAAAACTGTTTTTT. Encoded protein: CASSFSTNEKLFF.

This clone was seen more than once but under ten times. This chain connects TRBV19 to TRBJ1-5; weak D call: TRBD1 (6 bases). The CDR3 consists of 13 residues. Trimming cost V 6 bases and J 2 bases, with 8 bases left between them. Germline CDR1 and CDR2: LNHDA and SQIVND (reference sequence). The CDR3 protein is CASSRQGNQPQHF. DNA of the CDR3: TGTGCCAGTAGCCGACAGGGCAATCAGCCCCAGCATTTT.

This clone was seen a few times. The chain combines TRBV7-8 with TRBJ1-1, with TRBD1 as a possible D gene (6 bases). CDR1 is SGHVS, CDR2 FQNEAQ, per germline. Trimming cost V 6 bases and J 6 bases, with 14 bases left between them. The CDR3 runs to 13 residues. This chain's CDR3 is CASRYSGAAEAFF. For the CDR3, the DNA is TGTGCCAGCAGGTATTCAGGGGCTGCTGAAGCTTTCTTT.

The chain recombines TRBV19 with TRBJ2-2; D remains ambiguous. Trimming left V 1 base short and J 6 bases short, with 9 bases between. The germline gives CDR1 LNHDA, CDR2 SQIVND (reference sequence). The CDR3 length is 14 residues. The chain's CDR3 is CASSIGQFPGELFF. For the CDR3, the DNA is TGTGCCAGTAGTATAGGTCAGTTCCCCGGGGAGCTGTTTTTT.

The chain links TRBV12-3 or TRBV12-4 to TRBJ1-6; D is ambiguous. The CDR3 is made up of 13 amino acids. Trimming stripped 1 base from V and 9 bases from J, with 7 bases between. In nucleotides, the CDR3 is TGTGCCAGCAGTTTAGATCGGGGTTCACCCCTCCACTTT. Amino acid sequence: CASSLDRGSPLHF.

The chain carries TRBV3-1 (or the pseudogene TRBV3-2) and TRBJ2-7; D is ambiguous. CDR3 length equals 12 residues. The ends were cut back, 1 base at V and 7 bases at J, with 8 bases in the middle. The germline CDR1 and CDR2 sequences are LGHDT and YNNKEL (reference sequence). CDR3 nucleotides: TGTGCCAGCAGCCAAGGCTCCAGGGAGCAGTACTTC. This codes for CASSQGSREQYF.

The genes are TRBV5-6 and TRBJ2-4; TRBD1 is a possible D gene (5 bases). The length of the CDR3 is 14 residues. CDR1 and CDR2 from the germline V gene are SGHDT and YYEEEE. Between the trimmed V and J ends, which lost 2 bases and 1 base, there was a span of 7 bases. CDR3 DNA sequence: TGTGCCAGCAGCTTTCGACAGGCCAAAAACATTCAGTACTTC. Encoded protein: CASSFRQAKNIQYF.

The V and J genes are TRBV5-1 and TRBJ2-5; D ambiguous. Germline V gives CDR1 SGHRS, CDR2 YFSETQ. Deletions cut 0 bases from V and 4 bases from J, with 13 bases between. This CDR3 contains 15 residues. The CDR3 reads CASSLEQPLGETQYF. The CDR3 bases are TGCGCCAGCAGCTTGGAACAGCCGTTGGGAGAGACCCAGTACTTC.

The chain carries TRBV10-3 and TRBJ1-5; 8 bases are a match to TRBD1. Germline values: CDR1 ENHRY, CDR2 SYGVKD. J lost 6 bases, V lost 6 bases, and 4 bases had no gene match. This CDR3 is 13 amino acids long. CDR3 amino acids: CAIRDRDGQPQHF. In DNA, the CDR3 is TGTGCCATCAGGGACAGGGACGGTCAGCCCCAGCATTTT.

The V call is TRBV7-2, the J call TRBJ1-5; D uncertain. The V gene lost 1 base and the J gene lost 2 bases, with 12 bases spanning the gap. CDR3 length equals 16 residues. Germline CDR1 SGHTA, CDR2 FQGNSA. CDR3 region: CASSLGYKAGNQPQHF. CDR3 sequence (DNA): TGTGCCAGCAGCTTAGGTTATAAAGCTGGCAATCAGCCCCAGCATTTT.

V usage is TRBV6-5 and J usage is TRBJ1-3, with D perhaps matching TRBD1 (5 bases). The germline V gene encodes CDR1 MNHEY and CDR2 SVGAGI. This CDR3 comprises 15 residues. The germline V and J ends were trimmed by 2 bases and 2 bases, with 10 bases remaining between them. The CDR3 sequence is CASSYVQAPGNTIYF. The CDR3 DNA reads as TGTGCCAGCAGTTACGTACAGGCGCCTGGAAACACCATATATTTT.

CDR3 nucleotide sequence: TGTGCCAGCAGTTCATTTAGCAATCAGCCCCAGCATTTT. It codes for CASSSFSNQPQHF. The chain combines TRBV12-3 or TRBV12-4 with TRBJ1-5; D unresolved. The CDR3 spans 13 residues. The V end was cut by 4 bases, the J end by 0 bases, with 4 bases between.

V usage is TRBV3-1 (or the pseudogene TRBV3-2) and J usage is TRBJ2-1, with 9 positions matching TRBD1. Germline lookup yields CDR1 LGHDT and CDR2 YNNKEL (reference sequence). This CDR3 comprises 16 residues. The ends lost 6 bases at V and 4 bases at J; junction bases unmatched: 10. In DNA, the CDR3 is TGTGCCAGCAGGGTTGGAACAGGGGGCGCTTACAATGAGCAGTTCTTC. It codes for CASRVGTGGAYNEQFF.